This T cell receptor beta chain was sequenced during a study of shared clonotypes between healthy human individuals. Trimming pared 6 bases from V and 1 base from J, leaving 15 bases between. The CDR3 contains 15 residues. Germline CDR1 reads KGHSH; CDR2 reads LQKENI. The assay ran at deep level. Repertoires were generated with immunoSEQ multiplex PCR, while TCRdb's copy carries only in-frame clones and drops some. The table has some 530,000 clones, approximately 80% seen once. All of the donors resided in Nashville, Tennessee, and each was a Caucasian adult. A word on this clone: Its cognate antigen is unknown.

The study's findings and limits: Sharing of clonotypes among donors was expected to vary with sequencing depth.

The chain links TRBV18 to TRBJ1-1; unclear D gene. The receptor comes from a woman aged 35 to 49 in good health. Some clones in this sample may be carry-over from other donors' samples. Material for sequencing was PBMCs. CDR3: CASSLNRGPNTEAFF. The CDR3, as DNA: TGTGCCAGCTCTCTCAATAGAGGGCCGAACACTGAAGCTTTCTTT.